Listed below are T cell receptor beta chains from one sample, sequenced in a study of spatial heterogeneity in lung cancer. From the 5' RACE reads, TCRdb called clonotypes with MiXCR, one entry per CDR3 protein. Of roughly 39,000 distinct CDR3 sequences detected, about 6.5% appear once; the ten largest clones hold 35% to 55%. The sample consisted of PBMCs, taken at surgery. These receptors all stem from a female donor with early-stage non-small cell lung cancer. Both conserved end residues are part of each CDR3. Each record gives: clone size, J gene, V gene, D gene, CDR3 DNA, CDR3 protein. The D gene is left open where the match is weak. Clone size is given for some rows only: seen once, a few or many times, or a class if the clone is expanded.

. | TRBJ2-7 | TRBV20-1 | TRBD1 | TGCAGTGCCCCCCCTAGAGGGACAGCCCGGGAGCAGTACTTC | CSAPPRGTAREQYF
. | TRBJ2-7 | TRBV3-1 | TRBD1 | TGTGCCAGCAGCCAAGGACCGGGACAGCTATACGAGCAGTACTTC | CASSQGPGQLYEQYF
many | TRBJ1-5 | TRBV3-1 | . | TGTGCCAGCAGCCCCCGCCCGGGGGCGCGGAATCAGCCCCAGCATTTT | CASSPRPGARNQPQHF
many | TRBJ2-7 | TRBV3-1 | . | TGTGCCAGCAGCCAAGGGAGCGAGCAGTACTTC | CASSQGSEQYF
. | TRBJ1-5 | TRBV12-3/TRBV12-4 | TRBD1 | TGTGCCAACAGTCTACAGACAGGGGATCAGCCCCAGCATTTT | CANSLQTGDQPQHF
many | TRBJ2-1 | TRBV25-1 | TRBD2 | TGTGCCAGCAGTGACCTATTGGGGGGAGGGAATGAGCAGTTCTTC | CASSDLLGGGNEQFF
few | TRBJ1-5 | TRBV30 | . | TGTGCCTTCTCCCGGGACTCAAATCAGCCCCAGCATTTT | CAFSRDSNQPQHF
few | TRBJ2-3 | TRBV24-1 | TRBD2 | TGTGCCACCAGTGAAGCCGGTAGAGCGGGGGGCACAGATACGCAGTATTTT | CATSEAGRAGGTDTQYF
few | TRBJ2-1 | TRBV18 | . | TGTGCCAGCTCACCAAAAGTCAATGAGCAGTTCTTC | CASSPKVNEQFF
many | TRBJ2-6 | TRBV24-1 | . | TGTGCCACCAGTGGATCGGACAGAACCTCTGGGGCCAACGTCCTGACTTTC | CATSGSDRTSGANVLTF
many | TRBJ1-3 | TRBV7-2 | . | TGTGCCAGCAGCTTAGGATTCGGAGGTCCCATCGGAAACACCATATATTTT | CASSLGFGGPIGNTIYF
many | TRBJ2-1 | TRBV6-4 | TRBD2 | TGTGCCAGCATCACTGAGCCGTGGCGGGGGGATCGGCGGTTTAGATACAATGAGCAGTTCTTC | CASITEPWRGDRRFRYNEQFF
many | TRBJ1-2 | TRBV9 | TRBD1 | TGTGCCAGCAGCTCCCAACAGGGGAGTTTGGTCTACACCTTC | CASSSQQGSLVYTF
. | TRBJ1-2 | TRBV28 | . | TGTGCCAGCAGTCTCTCAGCAGTCTATGGCTACACCTTC | CASSLSAVYGYTF
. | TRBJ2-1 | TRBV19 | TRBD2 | TGTGCCAGTAGTATCCGGACTAGCGGGGGCCCCAGGGATGAGCAGTTCTTC | CASSIRTSGGPRDEQFF
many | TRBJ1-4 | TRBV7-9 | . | TGTGCCAGCAGCTTAGGGGCCGGTTTAGGCGAAAAACTGTTTTTT | CASSLGAGLGEKLFF
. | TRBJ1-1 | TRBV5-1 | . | TGCGCCAGCAGCGCCACAGGGAATCCGGACACTGAAGCTTTCTTT | CASSATGNPDTEAFF
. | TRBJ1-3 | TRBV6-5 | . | TGTGCCAGCAGTTACTCGGGGCAGAACTCTGGAAACACCATATATTTT | CASSYSGQNSGNTIYF
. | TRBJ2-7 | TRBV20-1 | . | TGCAGTGCTCAGATAAGGTACGAGCAGTACTTC | CSAQIRYEQYF
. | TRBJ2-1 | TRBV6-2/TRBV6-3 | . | TGTGCCAGCACCCCCCATAGCTCCTACAATGAGCAGTTCTTC | CASTPHSSYNEQFF
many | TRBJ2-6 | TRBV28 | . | TGTGCCAGCAGTTTATCCCGCTCCAACGTCCTGACTTTC | CASSLSRSNVLTF
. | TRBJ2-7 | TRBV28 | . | TGTGCCAGCAGGGCCGTTACCTACGAGCAGTACTTC | CASRAVTYEQYF
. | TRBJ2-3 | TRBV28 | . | TGTGCCAGCAGCTCAGGGAGCCGGACGCAGTATTTT | CASSSGSRTQYF
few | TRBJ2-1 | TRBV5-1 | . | TGCGCCAGCAACTTGGTTAATGAGCAGTTCTTC | CASNLVNEQFF
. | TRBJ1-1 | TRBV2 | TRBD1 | TGTGCCACCCAGACAGGGGCCACGAACACTGAAGCTTTCTTT | CATQTGATNTEAFF
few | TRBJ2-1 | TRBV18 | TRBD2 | TGTGCCAGCTCACCGCGGGGGAGCAACTACAATGAGCAGTTCTTC | CASSPRGSNYNEQFF
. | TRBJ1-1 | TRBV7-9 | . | TGTGCCAGCAGCGGTGACACCAGGAACACTGAAGCTTTCTTT | CASSGDTRNTEAFF
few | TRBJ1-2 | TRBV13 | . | TGTGCCAGCAGCTTAGGCCACCCGCGCGAAGGGAGATCTAACTATGGCTACACCTTC | CASSLGHPREGRSNYGYTF
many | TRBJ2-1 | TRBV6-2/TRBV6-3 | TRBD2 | TGTGCCAGCAGTTACTTCAAGACTAGCGGGGGGTACAATGAGCAGTTCTTC | CASSYFKTSGGYNEQFF
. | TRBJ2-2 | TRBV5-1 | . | TGCGCCAGCAGCCCGTTACAGTCCACCGGGGAGCTGTTTTTT | CASSPLQSTGELFF
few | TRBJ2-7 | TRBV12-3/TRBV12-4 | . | TGTGCCAGCAGTTTTGCGGCAGGCGCTTCCTACGAGCAGTACTTC | CASSFAAGASYEQYF
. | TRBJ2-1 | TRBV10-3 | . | TGTGCCATCAGTGGTGGAAGTAATGAGCAGTTCTTC | CAISGGSNEQFF
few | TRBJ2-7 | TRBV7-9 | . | TGTGCCAGCAGCCCCTCAGTGTTTTCCTACGAGCAGTACTTC | CASSPSVFSYEQYF
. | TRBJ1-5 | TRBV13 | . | TGTGCCAGCAGCCTAGACACAACTGGGCCCCAGCATTTT | CASSLDTTGPQHF
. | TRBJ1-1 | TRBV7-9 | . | TGTGCCAGCAGCTTAGCCCAGGCCCGGGGGAACACTGAAGCTTTCTTT | CASSLAQARGNTEAFF
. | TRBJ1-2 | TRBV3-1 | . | TGTGCCAGCAGCCAAGGGGCAGGGGTACCTAACTATGGCTACACCTTC | CASSQGAGVPNYGYTF
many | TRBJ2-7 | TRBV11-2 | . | TGTGCCAGCAGCTTAGCAGGGACGACAACCTACGAGCAGTACTTC | CASSLAGTTTYEQYF
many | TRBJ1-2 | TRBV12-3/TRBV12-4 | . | TGTGCCAGCAGTTTAGGCTATGGCTACACCTTC | CASSLGYGYTF
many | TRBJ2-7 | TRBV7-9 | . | TGTGCCAGCAGCCAGTACGAGCAGTACTTC | CASSQYEQYF
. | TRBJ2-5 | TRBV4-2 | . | TGTGCCAGCAGCCAGGGCGTGGGGATGGAGACCCAGTACTTC | CASSQGVGMETQYF
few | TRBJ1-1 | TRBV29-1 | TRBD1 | TGCAGCGTGACTAGGACAGGGCTAGCTTTCTTT | CSVTRTGLAFF
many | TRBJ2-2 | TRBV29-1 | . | TGCAGCGTTGAGTATGGCGGAGTCGGTGGGGAGCTGTTTTTT | CSVEYGGVGGELFF